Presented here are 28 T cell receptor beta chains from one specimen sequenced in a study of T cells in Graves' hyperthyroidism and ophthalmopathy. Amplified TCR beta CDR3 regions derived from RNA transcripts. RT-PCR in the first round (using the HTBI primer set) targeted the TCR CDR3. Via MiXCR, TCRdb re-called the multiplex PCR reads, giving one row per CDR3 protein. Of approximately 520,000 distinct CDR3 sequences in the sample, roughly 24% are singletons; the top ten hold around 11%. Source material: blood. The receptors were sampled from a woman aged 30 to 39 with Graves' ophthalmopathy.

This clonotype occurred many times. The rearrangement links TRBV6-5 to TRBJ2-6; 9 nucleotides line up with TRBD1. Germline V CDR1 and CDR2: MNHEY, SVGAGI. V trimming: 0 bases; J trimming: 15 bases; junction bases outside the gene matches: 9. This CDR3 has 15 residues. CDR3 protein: CASSYSPGTGRDLTF. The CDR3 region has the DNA TGTGCCAGCAGTTACTCCCCCGGGACAGGGCGTGACCTGACTTTC.

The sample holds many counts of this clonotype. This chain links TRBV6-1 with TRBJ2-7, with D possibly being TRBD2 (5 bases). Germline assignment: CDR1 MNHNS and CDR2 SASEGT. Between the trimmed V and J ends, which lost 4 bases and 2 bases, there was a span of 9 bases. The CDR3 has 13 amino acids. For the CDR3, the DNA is TGTGCCAGCAGTGTGGACTTTGCCTACGAGCAGTACTTC. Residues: CASSVDFAYEQYF.

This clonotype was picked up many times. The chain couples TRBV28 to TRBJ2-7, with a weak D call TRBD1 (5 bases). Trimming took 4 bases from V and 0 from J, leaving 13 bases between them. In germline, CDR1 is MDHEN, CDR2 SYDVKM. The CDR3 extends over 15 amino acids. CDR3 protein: CASSSHSTVSYEQYF. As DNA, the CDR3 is TGTGCCAGCAGTTCCCACTCGACAGTCTCCTACGAGCAGTACTTC.

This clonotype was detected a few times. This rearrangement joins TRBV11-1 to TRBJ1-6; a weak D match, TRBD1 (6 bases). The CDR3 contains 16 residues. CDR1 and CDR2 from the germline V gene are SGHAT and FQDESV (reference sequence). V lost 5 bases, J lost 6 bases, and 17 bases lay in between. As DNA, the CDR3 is TGTGCCAGCAGCCACAAAGGACAGAACCTTAATTCACCCCTCCACTTT. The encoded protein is CASSHKGQNLNSPLHF.

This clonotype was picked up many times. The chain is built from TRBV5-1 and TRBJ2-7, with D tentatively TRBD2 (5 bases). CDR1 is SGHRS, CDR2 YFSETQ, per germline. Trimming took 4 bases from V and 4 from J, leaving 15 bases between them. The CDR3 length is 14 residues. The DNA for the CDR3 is TGCGCCAGCAGCGCGGACGGGTCGGGGTACGAGCAGTACTTC. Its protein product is CASSADGSGYEQYF.

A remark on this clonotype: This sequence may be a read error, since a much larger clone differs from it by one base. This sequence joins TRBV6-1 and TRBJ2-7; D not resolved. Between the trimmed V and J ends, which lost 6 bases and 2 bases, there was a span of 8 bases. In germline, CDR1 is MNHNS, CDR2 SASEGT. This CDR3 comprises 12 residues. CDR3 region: CASRTNPYEQYF. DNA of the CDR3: TGTGCCAGCAGAACAAACCCCTACGAGCAGTACTTC.

The DNA for the CDR3 is TGTGCCAGCAGGTCACACAGGAGAAGCACTGAAGCTTTCTTT. Its protein is CASRSHRRSTEAFF. This chain links TRBV12-3 or TRBV12-4 with TRBJ1-1; D may be TRBD1 (5 bases). The CDR3 is made up of 14 amino acids. Trimming cost V 6 bases and J 4 bases, with 15 bases left between them.

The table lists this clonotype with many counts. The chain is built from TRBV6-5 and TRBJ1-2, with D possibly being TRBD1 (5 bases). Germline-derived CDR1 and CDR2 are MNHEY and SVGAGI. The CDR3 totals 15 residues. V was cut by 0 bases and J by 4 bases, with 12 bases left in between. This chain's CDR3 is CASSYSATDSYGYTF. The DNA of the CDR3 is TGTGCCAGCAGTTACTCGGCAACAGACAGCTATGGCTACACCTTC.

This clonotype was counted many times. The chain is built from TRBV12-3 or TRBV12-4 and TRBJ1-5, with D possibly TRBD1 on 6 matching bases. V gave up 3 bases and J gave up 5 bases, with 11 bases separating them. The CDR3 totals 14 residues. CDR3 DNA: TGTGCCAGCAGTTTTGGGACACCCTATCAGCCCCAGCATTTT. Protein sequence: CASSFGTPYQPQHF.

CDR3 DNA sequence: TGTGCCAGCAGTTACACACAGGGAGACGAGCAGTACTTC. It encodes CASSYTQGDEQYF. V and J are TRBV6-5 and TRBJ2-7, with a weak D call TRBD1 (6 bases). The CDR3 sequence is 13 residues long. The V gene lost 2 bases and the J gene lost 5 bases, with 10 bases spanning the gap. Germline assignment: CDR1 MNHEY and CDR2 SVGAGI.

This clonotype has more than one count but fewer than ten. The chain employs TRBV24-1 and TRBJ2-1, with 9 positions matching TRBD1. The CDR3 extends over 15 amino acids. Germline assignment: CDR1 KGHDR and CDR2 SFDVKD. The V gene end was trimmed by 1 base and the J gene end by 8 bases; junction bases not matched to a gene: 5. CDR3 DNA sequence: TGTGCCACCAGTGATTTTACAGGGGGCTTAGATGAGCAGTTCTTC. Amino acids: CATSDFTGGLDEQFF.

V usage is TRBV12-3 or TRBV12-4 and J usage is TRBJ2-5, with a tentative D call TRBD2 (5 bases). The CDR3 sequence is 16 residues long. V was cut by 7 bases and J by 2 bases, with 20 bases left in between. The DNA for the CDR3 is TGTGCCAGCAACTATCGTGGAGGAGCACAACAAGAGACCCAGTACTTC. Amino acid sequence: CASNYRGGAQQETQYF.

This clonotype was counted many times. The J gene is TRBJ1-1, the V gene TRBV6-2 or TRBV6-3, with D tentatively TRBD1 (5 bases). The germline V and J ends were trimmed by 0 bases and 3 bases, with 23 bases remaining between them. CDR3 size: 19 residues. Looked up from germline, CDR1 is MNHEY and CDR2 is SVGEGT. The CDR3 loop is CASSYSVFRGDAWHTEAFF. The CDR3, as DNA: TGTGCCAGCAGTTACTCGGTGTTTAGGGGCGACGCGTGGCACACTGAAGCTTTCTTT.

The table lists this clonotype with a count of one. The CDR3 is CASSLNTGPPANIQYF. The DNA for the CDR3 is TGTGCCAGCAGCCTTAACACAGGACCCCCTGCCAACATTCAGTACTTC. The chain has TRBV7-2 and TRBJ2-4; possibly TRBD1 for D (5 bases). CDR1 is SGHTA and CDR2 is FQGNSA in the germline V gene. CDR3 size: 16 residues. With 5 bases removed from V and 7 bases from J, the gap between germline ends came to 21 bases.

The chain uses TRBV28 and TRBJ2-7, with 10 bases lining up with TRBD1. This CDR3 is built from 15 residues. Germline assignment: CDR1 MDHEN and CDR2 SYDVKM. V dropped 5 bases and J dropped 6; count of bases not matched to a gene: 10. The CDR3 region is CASSPYRDRGREQYF. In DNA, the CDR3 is TGTGCCAGCAGTCCCTACCGGGACAGGGGACGCGAGCAGTACTTC. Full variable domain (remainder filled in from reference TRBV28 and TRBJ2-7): DVKVTQSSRYLVKRTGEKVFLECVQDMDHENMFWYRQDPGLGLRLIYFSYDVKMKEKGDIPEGYSVSREKKERFSLILESASTNQTSMYLCASSPYRDRGREQYFGPGTRLTVT.

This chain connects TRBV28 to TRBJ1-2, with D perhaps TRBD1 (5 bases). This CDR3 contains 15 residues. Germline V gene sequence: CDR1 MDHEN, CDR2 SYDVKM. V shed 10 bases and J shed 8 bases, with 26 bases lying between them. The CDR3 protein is CATSIPGQDWQGYTF. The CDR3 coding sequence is TGTGCCACCTCGATTCCGGGGCAAGACTGGCAGGGCTACACCTTC.

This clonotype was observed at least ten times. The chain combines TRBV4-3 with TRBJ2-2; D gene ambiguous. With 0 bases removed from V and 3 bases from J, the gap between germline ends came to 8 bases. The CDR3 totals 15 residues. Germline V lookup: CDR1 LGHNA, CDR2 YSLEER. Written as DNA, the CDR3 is TGCGCCAGCAGCCAAGACCGTGTGGACACCGGGGAGCTGTTTTTT. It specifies CASSQDRVDTGELFF.

The CDR3 sequence is CASSLAGSGAYEQYF. In nucleotides, the CDR3 is TGTGCCAGCAGCTTAGCGGGGTCAGGGGCCTACGAGCAGTACTTC. The chain joins TRBV7-9 to TRBJ2-7; perhaps TRBD1 as D (6 bases). This CDR3 region has 15 residues. The germline V gene encodes CDR1 SEHNR and CDR2 FQNEAQ (reference sequence). With 0 bases removed from V and 2 bases from J, the gap between germline ends came to 11 bases.

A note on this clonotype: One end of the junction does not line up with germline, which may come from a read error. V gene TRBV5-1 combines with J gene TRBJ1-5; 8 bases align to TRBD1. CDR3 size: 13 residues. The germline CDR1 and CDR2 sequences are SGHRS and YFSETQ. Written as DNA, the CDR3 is TGCGCCAGCAGCCTGACAGGGGATCAGCCCCAGCAGTTT. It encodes CASSLTGDQPQQF.

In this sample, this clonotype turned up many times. The CDR3 sequence: CASSYVRGSGNTIYF. For the CDR3, the DNA is TGTGCCAGCAGTTACGTCAGGGGGTCAGGGAACACCATATATTTT. V and J are TRBV6-5 and TRBJ1-3; 7 bases agree with TRBD1. The trim removed 2 bases at V and 7 bases at J, leaving 8 bases unmatched. Germline loops: CDR1 MNHEY, CDR2 SVGAGI. This CDR3 spans 15 amino acids.

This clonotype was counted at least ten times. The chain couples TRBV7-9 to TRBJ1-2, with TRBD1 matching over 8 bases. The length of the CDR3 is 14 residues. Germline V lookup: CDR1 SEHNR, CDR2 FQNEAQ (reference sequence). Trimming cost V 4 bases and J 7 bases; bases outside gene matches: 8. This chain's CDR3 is CASSYDRGRAGYTF. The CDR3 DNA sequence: TGTGCCAGCAGCTATGACAGGGGTCGCGCTGGCTACACCTTC.

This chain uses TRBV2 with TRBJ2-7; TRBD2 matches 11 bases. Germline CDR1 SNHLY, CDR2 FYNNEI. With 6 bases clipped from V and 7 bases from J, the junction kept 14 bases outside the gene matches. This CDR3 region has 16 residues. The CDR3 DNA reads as TGTGCCAGCAGAGACCCTCGAGGACTAGCGGGTGGGGAGCAGTACTTC. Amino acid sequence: CASRDPRGLAGGEQYF.

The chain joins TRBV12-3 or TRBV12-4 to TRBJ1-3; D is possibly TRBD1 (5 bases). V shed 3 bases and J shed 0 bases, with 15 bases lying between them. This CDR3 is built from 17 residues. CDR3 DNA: TGTGCCAGCAGTTTTCCCCTTACAGGCATCTCTGGAAACACCATATATTTT. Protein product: CASSFPLTGISGNTIYF.

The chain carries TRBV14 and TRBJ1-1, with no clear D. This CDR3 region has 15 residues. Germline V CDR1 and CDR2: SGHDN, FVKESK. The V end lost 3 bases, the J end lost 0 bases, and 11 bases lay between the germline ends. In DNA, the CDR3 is TGTGCCAGCAGCCACTACGGGAGAATGAACACTGAAGCTTTCTTT. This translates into CASSHYGRMNTEAFF.

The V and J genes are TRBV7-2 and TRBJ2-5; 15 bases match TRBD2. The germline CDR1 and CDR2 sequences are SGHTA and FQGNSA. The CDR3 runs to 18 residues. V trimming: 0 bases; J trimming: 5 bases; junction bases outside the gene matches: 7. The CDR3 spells CASSLAGLAGGKTETQYF. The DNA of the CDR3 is TGTGCCAGCAGCTTAGCGGGACTAGCGGGGGGCAAAACGGAGACCCAGTACTTC.

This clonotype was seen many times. CDR3 in amino acids: CSARDLGGAHEQYF. Written as DNA, the CDR3 is TGCAGTGCTAGAGATCTAGGGGGAGCCCACGAGCAGTACTTC. The chain uses TRBV20-1 and TRBJ2-7; tentative D call: TRBD1 (6 bases). Looked up from germline, CDR1 is DFQATT and CDR2 is SNEGSKA (reference sequence). V lost 0 bases and J 5 bases, leaving 14 bases between the germline ends. The CDR3 covers 14 residues.

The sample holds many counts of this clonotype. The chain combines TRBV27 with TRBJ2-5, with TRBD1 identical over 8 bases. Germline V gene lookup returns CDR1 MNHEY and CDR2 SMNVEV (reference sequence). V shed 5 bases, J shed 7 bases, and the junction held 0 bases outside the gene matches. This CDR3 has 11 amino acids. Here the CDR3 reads CASSGQGTQYF. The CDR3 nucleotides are TGTGCCAGCAGTGGACAGGGGACCCAGTACTTC.

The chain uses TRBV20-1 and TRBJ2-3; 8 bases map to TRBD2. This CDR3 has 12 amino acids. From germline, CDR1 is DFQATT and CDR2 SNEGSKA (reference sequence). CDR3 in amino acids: CSAGGGTDTQYF. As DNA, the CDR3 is TGCAGCGCGGGGGGTGGCACAGATACGCAGTATTTT.